This T cell receptor beta chain was captured in a study of shared clonotypes between healthy human individuals. V lost 6 bases, J lost 6 bases, and 9 bases lay in between. Germline V gene lookup returns CDR1 MDHEN and CDR2 SYDVKM. The CDR3 loop spans 11 amino acids. This clone has only one observation. The repertoire was sequenced with immunoSEQ multiplex PCR; TCRdb's copy has only in-frame clones and lacks some. This table has some 660,000 clones, around four fifths appearing once. The clonotype comes from a woman in her 30s in good health. The chain uses TRBV28 and TRBJ2-7; D is unresolved. Sequenced input: memory CD4+ T cells sorted from blood. Subset in this sample: CD45RA-negative fraction. The CDR3 spells CASRRLGEQYF. As DNA, the CDR3 is TGTGCCAGCAGGAGGCTGGGCGAGCAGTACTTC.